These T cell receptor beta chains were read from a single sample in a study of blood T cell repertoires in COVID-19. Libraries were prepared by immunoSEQ multiplex PCR; TCRdb keeps only in-frame clonotypes and omits some of them. Of fewer than 85,000 clones in the sample, about 74% are singletons; the top ten hold about 2.5%. Sequenced sample: peripheral blood. All receptors come from a human donor with acute or convalescent COVID-19. The donor label of this sample is uncertain. The CDR3 runs from the conserved cysteine through the conserved F or W. Fields, in order: D gene, clone size, V gene, J gene, CDR3 protein, CDR3 DNA. D genes are given only for firm matches. Expanded clones are given a class, and other clones once, few, many or no size at all.

d_call: TRBD2
clone_size: .
v_call: TRBV7-2
j_call: TRBJ2-7
cdr3_aa: CASSSSGRAVDEQYF
cdr3_nt: TGTGCCAGCAGCTCCTCTGGGAGGGCCGTAGACGAGCAGTACTTC

d_call: .
clone_size: once
v_call: TRBV24-1
j_call: TRBJ1-1
cdr3_aa: CATKNREGAEAFF
cdr3_nt: TGTGCCACCAAAAACAGGGAAGGCGCTGAAGCTTTCTTT

d_call: TRBD1
clone_size: .
v_call: TRBV2
j_call: TRBJ2-2
cdr3_aa: CASRATGGAGGELFF
cdr3_nt: TGTGCCAGCAGGGCCACAGGGGGCGCTGGCGGGGAGCTGTTTTTT

d_call: .
clone_size: .
v_call: TRBV5-1
j_call: TRBJ1-6
cdr3_aa: CASSLAAGVSNSPLHF
cdr3_nt: TGCGCCAGCAGCTTGGCAGCAGGGGTTTCGAATTCACCCCTCCACTTT

d_call: TRBD1
clone_size: .
v_call: TRBV28
j_call: TRBJ2-5
cdr3_aa: CASSLSGQGSQETQYF
cdr3_nt: TGTGCCAGCAGTTTATCGGGACAGGGAAGCCAAGAGACCCAGTACTTC

d_call: .
clone_size: .
v_call: TRBV30
j_call: TRBJ2-2
cdr3_aa: CAWQQTGVGELFF
cdr3_nt: TGTGCCTGGCAACAAACAGGAGTCGGGGAGCTGTTTTTT

d_call: TRBD2
clone_size: .
v_call: TRBV5-1
j_call: TRBJ2-1
cdr3_aa: CASRLAGETYNEQFF
cdr3_nt: TGCGCCAGCAGATTAGCGGGGGAGACCTACAATGAGCAGTTCTTC

d_call: .
clone_size: .
v_call: TRBV5-1
j_call: TRBJ2-5
cdr3_aa: CASSLGTQYQETQYF
cdr3_nt: TGCGCCAGCAGCTTGGGGACTCAGTACCAAGAGACCCAGTACTTC

d_call: .
clone_size: .
v_call: TRBV7-9
j_call: TRBJ1-4
cdr3_aa: CASSSPSGITFEKLFF
cdr3_nt: TGTGCCAGCAGCTCACCATCAGGAATCACCTTTGAAAAACTGTTTTTT

d_call: TRBD2
clone_size: few
v_call: TRBV28
j_call: TRBJ2-1
cdr3_aa: CASSFWELAGGPGEQFF
cdr3_nt: TGTGCCAGCAGTTTCTGGGAGCTAGCGGGAGGGCCGGGTGAGCAGTTCTTC

d_call: TRBD2
clone_size: .
v_call: TRBV27
j_call: TRBJ2-1
cdr3_aa: CASSLGAGGREQFF
cdr3_nt: TGTGCCAGCAGTTTAGGAGCGGGAGGAAGAGAGCAGTTCTTC

d_call: .
clone_size: .
v_call: TRBV7-9
j_call: TRBJ2-7
cdr3_aa: CASSTAGPYEQYF
cdr3_nt: TGTGCCAGCAGTACAGCGGGTCCCTACGAGCAGTACTTC

d_call: TRBD1
clone_size: few
v_call: TRBV7-6
j_call: TRBJ1-1
cdr3_aa: CASSLTGGNTEAFF
cdr3_nt: TGTGCCAGCAGCTTAACAGGGGGCAACACTGAAGCTTTCTTT

d_call: .
clone_size: .
v_call: TRBV6-6
j_call: TRBJ2-1
cdr3_aa: CASSAQVNEQFF
cdr3_nt: TGTGCCAGCAGTGCACAGGTGAATGAGCAGTTCTTC

d_call: .
clone_size: .
v_call: TRBV3-1/TRBV3-2
j_call: TRBJ2-1
cdr3_aa: CASSQTLGGVANEQFF
cdr3_nt: TGTGCCAGCAGCCAAACGTTGGGCGGGGTTGCGAATGAGCAGTTCTTC

d_call: .
clone_size: .
v_call: TRBV5-4
j_call: TRBJ2-5
cdr3_aa: CASSLPGLLQETQYF
cdr3_nt: TGTGCCAGCAGCTTACCGGGACTCCTCCAAGAGACCCAGTACTTC

d_call: TRBD2
clone_size: .
v_call: TRBV28
j_call: TRBJ2-2
cdr3_aa: CATPRGGSTGELFF
cdr3_nt: TGTGCCACCCCGCGGGGGGGGAGCACCGGGGAGCTGTTTTTT

d_call: .
clone_size: few
v_call: TRBV21-1
j_call: TRBJ2-1
cdr3_aa: CASSKAAELAGEGEQFF
cdr3_nt: TGTGCCAGCAGCAAAGCGGCAGAACTAGCGGGAGAGGGAGAGCAGTTCTTC

d_call: TRBD2
clone_size: few
v_call: TRBV27
j_call: TRBJ2-7
cdr3_aa: CASSPPGGTLVRQQYF
cdr3_nt: TGTGCCAGCAGTCCTCCCGGGGGGACCTTAGTACGACAGCAGTACTTC

d_call: TRBD1
clone_size: .
v_call: TRBV29-1
j_call: TRBJ1-3
cdr3_aa: CSVEHRGSGNTIYF
cdr3_nt: TGCAGCGTTGAGCACAGGGGGTCTGGAAACACCATATATTTT

d_call: TRBD2
clone_size: .
v_call: TRBV7-9
j_call: TRBJ2-3
cdr3_aa: CASSRGGAGTASTDTQYF
cdr3_nt: TGTGCCAGCAGCCGCGGGGGGGCAGGGACCGCTAGCACAGATACGCAGTATTTT

d_call: .
clone_size: .
v_call: TRBV6-5
j_call: TRBJ2-7
cdr3_aa: CASSDRLYEQYF
cdr3_nt: TGTGCCAGCTCCGACAGGCTCTACGAGCAGTACTTC

d_call: TRBD2
clone_size: .
v_call: TRBV7-8
j_call: TRBJ2-2
cdr3_aa: CASSLITRTGGHGNTGELFF
cdr3_nt: TGTGCCAGCAGCTTGATCACTAGAACGGGAGGCCACGGGAACACCGGGGAGCTGTTTTTT

d_call: .
clone_size: many
v_call: TRBV6-2/TRBV6-3
j_call: TRBJ2-3
cdr3_aa: CASSEDYGWYTQYF
cdr3_nt: TGTGCCAGCAGTGAGGACTATGGTTGGTATACGCAGTATTTT

d_call: .
clone_size: .
v_call: TRBV28
j_call: TRBJ1-4
cdr3_aa: CASSSRPVQEKLFF
cdr3_nt: TGTGCCAGCAGTTCCCGCCCCGTCCAGGAAAAACTGTTTTTT

d_call: .
clone_size: few
v_call: TRBV19
j_call: TRBJ1-4
cdr3_aa: CASNPTGSNEKLFF
cdr3_nt: TGTGCCAGTAATCCAACAGGGTCTAATGAAAAACTGTTTTTT

d_call: TRBD2
clone_size: .
v_call: TRBV2
j_call: TRBJ2-3
cdr3_aa: CASSEAVGPAGPTDTQYF
cdr3_nt: TGTGCCAGCAGTGAAGCGGTGGGTCCAGCGGGGCCCACAGATACGCAGTATTTT

d_call: .
clone_size: .
v_call: TRBV6-1
j_call: TRBJ1-2
cdr3_aa: CASSELRGGSYGYTF
cdr3_nt: TGTGCCAGCAGTGAATTGAGGGGGGGCAGCTATGGCTACACCTTC

d_call: .
clone_size: .
v_call: TRBV21-1
j_call: TRBJ2-3
cdr3_aa: CASSKDPGGDTDTQYF
cdr3_nt: TGTGCCAGCAGCAAAGACCCCGGGGGAGACACAGATACGCAGTATTTT

d_call: TRBD2
clone_size: .
v_call: TRBV5-1
j_call: TRBJ2-1
cdr3_aa: CASSPLAGANNEQFF
cdr3_nt: TGCGCCAGCAGCCCCCTAGCGGGGGCGAACAATGAGCAGTTCTTC

d_call: .
clone_size: .
v_call: TRBV18
j_call: TRBJ1-6
cdr3_aa: CASSPSGVGSPLHF
cdr3_nt: TGTGCCAGCTCACCCTCGGGAGTGGGGTCACCCCTCCACTTT

d_call: TRBD2
clone_size: .
v_call: TRBV3-1/TRBV3-2
j_call: TRBJ2-1
cdr3_aa: CASPLAGHRGDNEQFF
cdr3_nt: TGTGCCAGCCCCCTAGCGGGACATCGGGGGGACAATGAGCAGTTCTTC

d_call: .
clone_size: .
v_call: TRBV20-1
j_call: TRBJ2-7
cdr3_aa: CSATDNYEQYF
cdr3_nt: TGCAGTGCTACCGACAACTACGAGCAGTACTTC

d_call: TRBD2
clone_size: .
v_call: TRBV18
j_call: TRBJ2-1
cdr3_aa: CASSIIIAGGDNEQFF
cdr3_nt: TGTGCCAGCTCAATTATTATAGCGGGAGGGGACAATGAGCAGTTCTTC

d_call: TRBD2
clone_size: .
v_call: TRBV19
j_call: TRBJ2-1
cdr3_aa: CASSTGTRRDNEQFF
cdr3_nt: TGTGCCAGTAGCACCGGGACTAGGAGGGACAATGAGCAGTTCTTC

d_call: .
clone_size: .
v_call: TRBV7-2
j_call: TRBJ2-1
cdr3_aa: CASSFRGNEQFF
cdr3_nt: TGTGCCAGCAGCTTTCGGGGAAATGAGCAGTTCTTC

d_call: TRBD1
clone_size: once
v_call: TRBV24-1
j_call: TRBJ1-2
cdr3_aa: CATSSPGQGKGYTF
cdr3_nt: TGTGCCACCAGTTCCCCGGGACAGGGAAAAGGCTACACCTTC

d_call: TRBD1
clone_size: .
v_call: TRBV7-9
j_call: TRBJ1-6
cdr3_aa: CASSSGQAIYSPLHF
cdr3_nt: TGTGCCAGCAGCTCCGGACAGGCTATATATTCACCCCTCCACTTT

d_call: .
clone_size: .
v_call: TRBV6-6
j_call: TRBJ1-1
cdr3_aa: CASSYGGVGDTEAFF
cdr3_nt: TGTGCCAGCAGTTACGGGGGCGTGGGGGACACTGAAGCTTTCTTT

d_call: .
clone_size: .
v_call: TRBV18
j_call: TRBJ1-1
cdr3_aa: CASSSNGNTEAFF
cdr3_nt: TGTGCCAGCTCAAGTAACGGGAACACTGAAGCTTTCTTT

d_call: .
clone_size: .
v_call: TRBV18
j_call: TRBJ2-4
cdr3_aa: CASSPVTGLAKNIQYF
cdr3_nt: TGTGCCAGCTCACCAGTGACAGGTTTAGCCAAAAACATTCAGTACTTC

d_call: TRBD1
clone_size: .
v_call: TRBV7-9
j_call: TRBJ1-2
cdr3_aa: CASSFGTDYGYTF
cdr3_nt: TGTGCCAGCAGCTTTGGGACAGACTATGGCTACACCTTC